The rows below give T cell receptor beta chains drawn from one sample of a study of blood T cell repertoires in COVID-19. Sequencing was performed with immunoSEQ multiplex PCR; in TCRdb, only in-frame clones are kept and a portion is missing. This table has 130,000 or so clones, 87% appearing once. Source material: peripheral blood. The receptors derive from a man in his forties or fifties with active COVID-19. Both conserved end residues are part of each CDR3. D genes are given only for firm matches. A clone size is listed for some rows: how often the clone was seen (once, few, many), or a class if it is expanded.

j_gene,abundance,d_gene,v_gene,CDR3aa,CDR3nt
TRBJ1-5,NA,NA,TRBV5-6,CASSLGQDSYSNQPQHF,TGTGCCAGCAGCTTGGGACAGGACTCCTATAGCAATCAGCCCCAGCATTTT
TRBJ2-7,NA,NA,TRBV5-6,CASSLAPGGQGRSYEQYF,TGTGCCAGCAGCTTGGCCCCGGGGGGCCAGGGGAGGTCCTACGAGCAGTACTTC
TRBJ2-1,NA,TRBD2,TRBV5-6,CASSLALAGGFTYNEQFF,TGTGCCAGCAGCTTGGCACTAGCGGGGGGATTCACCTACAATGAGCAGTTCTTC
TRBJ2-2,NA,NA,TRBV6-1,CASSEASGGELFF,TGTGCCAGCAGTGAAGCGTCCGGGGGTGAGCTGTTTTTT
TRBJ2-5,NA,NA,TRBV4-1,CASSQGMGATQYF,TGCGCCAGCAGCCAAGGGATGGGGGCGACCCAGTACTTC
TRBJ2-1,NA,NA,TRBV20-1,CSARENRVFF,TGCAGTGCTAGAGAAAACAGGGTGTTCTTC
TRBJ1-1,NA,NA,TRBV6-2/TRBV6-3,CASSRSDSEAFF,TGTGCCAGCAGCCGCAGTGATTCTGAAGCTTTCTTT
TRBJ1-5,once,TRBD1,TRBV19,CASSMGPGQGYQPQHF,TGTGCCAGTAGTATGGGACCCGGACAGGGTTACCAGCCCCAGCATTTT
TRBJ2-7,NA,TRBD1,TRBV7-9,CASSHGQGSYEQYF,TGTGCCAGCAGCCACGGACAGGGCTCCTACGAGCAGTACTTC
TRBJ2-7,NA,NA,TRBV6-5,CASGPRTYEQYF,TGTGCCAGCGGCCCTCGCACCTACGAGCAGTACTTC
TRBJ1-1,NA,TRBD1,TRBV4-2,CASSPSGARGTEAFF,TGTGCCAGCAGCCCGTCCGGCGCCAGGGGGACTGAAGCTTTCTTT
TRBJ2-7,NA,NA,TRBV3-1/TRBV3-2,CASSQGGVKTYEQYF,TGTGCCAGCAGCCAAGGGGGAGTGAAGACCTACGAGCAGTACTTC
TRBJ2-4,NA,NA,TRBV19,CASPSQGTKNIQYF,TGTGCCAGTCCCTCCCAGGGAACCAAAAACATTCAGTACTTC
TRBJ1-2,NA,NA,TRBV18,CASSPETGNFYTF,TGTGCCAGCTCACCCGAAACAGGGAATTTCTACACCTTC
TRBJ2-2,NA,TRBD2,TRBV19,CASSIALRSGGHTGELFF,TGTGCCAGTAGTATAGCTTTAAGAAGCGGGGGCCACACCGGGGAGCTGTTTTTT
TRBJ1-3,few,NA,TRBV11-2,CASSITSSGNTIYF,TGTGCCAGCAGTATTACCTCCAGTGGAAACACCATATATTTT
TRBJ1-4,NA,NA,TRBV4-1,CASSHLIRGGFNEKLFF,TGCGCCAGCAGCCATCTTATACGCGGGGGATTTAATGAAAAACTGTTTTTT
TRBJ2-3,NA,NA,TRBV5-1,CASSDPGGTDTQYF,TGCGCCAGCAGCGATCCAGGGGGCACAGATACGCAGTATTTT
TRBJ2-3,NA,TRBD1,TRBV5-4,CASSLGGQGRDTQYF,TGTGCCAGCAGCTTGGGGGGACAGGGAAGGGATACGCAGTATTTT
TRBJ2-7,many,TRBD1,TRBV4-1,CASSHLRTGRGKQYF,TGCGCCAGCAGCCACCTCAGGACAGGAAGGGGTAAGCAGTACTTC
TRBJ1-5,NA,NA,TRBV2,CASSESEVSLNQPQHF,TGTGCCAGCAGTGAAAGCGAGGTTTCACTTAATCAGCCCCAGCATTTT
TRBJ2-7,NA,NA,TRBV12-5,CASGLVPGYEQYF,TGTGCTAGTGGTTTGGTACCCGGCTACGAGCAGTACTTC
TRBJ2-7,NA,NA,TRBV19,CASSMFQGYEQYF,TGTGCCAGTAGTATGTTCCAGGGCTACGAGCAGTACTTC
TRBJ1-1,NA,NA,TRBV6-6,CASSYSSNTEAFF,TGTGCCAGCAGTTACTCCTCCAACACTGAAGCTTTCTTT
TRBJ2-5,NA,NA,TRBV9,CASSPGAGRGQETQYF,TGTGCCAGCAGCCCTGGGGCGGGGCGTGGGCAAGAGACCCAGTACTTC
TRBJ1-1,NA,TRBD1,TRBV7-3,CASSPQGQANTEAFF,TGTGCCAGCAGTCCACAAGGACAGGCTAACACTGAAGCTTTCTTT
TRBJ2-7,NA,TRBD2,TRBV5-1,CASSPGGEGEQYF,TGCGCCAGCAGCCCAGGCGGGGAGGGCGAGCAGTACTTC
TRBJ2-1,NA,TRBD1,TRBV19,CASSVGQKNNEQFF,TGTGCCAGTAGTGTGGGACAGAAAAACAATGAGCAGTTCTTC
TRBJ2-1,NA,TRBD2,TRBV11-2,CASSPGRLAGPTYNEQFF,TGTGCCAGCAGCCCGGGGAGGTTAGCGGGGCCGACCTACAATGAGCAGTTCTTC
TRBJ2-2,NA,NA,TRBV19,CASSGGAAGELFF,TGTGCCAGTAGCGGGGGAGCGGCCGGGGAGCTGTTTTTT
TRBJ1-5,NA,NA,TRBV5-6,CASSFRFRDPQPQHF,TGTGCCAGCAGCTTTAGATTTCGTGATCCTCAGCCCCAGCATTTT
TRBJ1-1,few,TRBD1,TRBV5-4,CASSLMTGGSEAFF,TGTGCCAGCAGCCTTATGACAGGGGGCTCTGAAGCTTTCTTT
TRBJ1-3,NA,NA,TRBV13,CASSPGETGNTIYF,TGTGCCAGCAGCCCAGGGGAGACTGGAAACACCATATATTTT
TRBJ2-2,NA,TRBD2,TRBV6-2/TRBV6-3,CASSVQRGGTGELFF,TGTGCCAGCAGTGTCCAGCGGGGGGGCACCGGGGAGCTGTTTTTT
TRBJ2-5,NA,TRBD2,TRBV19,CASSDSGGLQETQYF,TGTGCCAGTAGTGATAGCGGGGGGCTACAAGAGACCCAGTACTTC
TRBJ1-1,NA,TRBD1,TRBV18,CASSPRQGVSFGTEAFF,TGTGCCAGCTCACCACGACAGGGGGTTTCGTTCGGCACTGAAGCTTTCTTT
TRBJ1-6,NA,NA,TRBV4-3,CASSQERGREVTLHF,TGCGCCAGCAGCCAAGAAAGGGGCAGGGAGGTCACCCTCCACTTT
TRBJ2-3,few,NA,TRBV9,CASSQRRDTDTQYF,TGTGCCAGCAGCCAAAGGAGGGACACAGATACGCAGTATTTT
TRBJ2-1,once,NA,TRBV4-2,CASSPELAGWYNEQFF,TGTGCCAGCAGCCCCGAGTTGGCGGGGTGGTACAATGAGCAGTTCTTC
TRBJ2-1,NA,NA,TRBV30,CAWTTSYNEQFF,TGTGCCTGGACTACTAGCTACAATGAGCAGTTCTTC
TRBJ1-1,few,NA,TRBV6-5,CASSRAEVNTEAFF,TGTGCCAGCAGCCGCGCGGAAGTGAACACTGAAGCTTTCTTT
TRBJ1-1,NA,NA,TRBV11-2,CASRPVGRNTEAFF,TGTGCCAGCAGACCCGTTGGTAGAAACACTGAAGCTTTCTTT
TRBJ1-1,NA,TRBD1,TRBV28,CASGRATGQGNTEAFF,TGTGCCAGCGGTCGCGCAACGGGACAGGGTAACACTGAAGCTTTCTTT
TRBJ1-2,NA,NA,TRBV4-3,CASSQEWVARLNVGYTF,TGCGCCAGCAGCCAAGAGTGGGTGGCCAGGCTAAATGTTGGCTACACCTTC
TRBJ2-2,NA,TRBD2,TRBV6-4,CASRRLAGGSGELFF,TGTGCCAGCAGGCGACTAGCGGGGGGTTCCGGGGAGCTGTTTTTT
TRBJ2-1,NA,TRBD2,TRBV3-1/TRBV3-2,CASSPRTSGGQFF,TGTGCCAGCAGCCCGCGGACGAGCGGGGGTCAGTTCTTC
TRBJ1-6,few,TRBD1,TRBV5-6,CASSSDRLTYNSPLHF,TGTGCCAGCAGCTCGGACAGGTTAACCTATAATTCACCCCTCCACTTT
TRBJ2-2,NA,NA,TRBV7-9,CASSLTGTYGNTGELFF,TGTGCCAGCAGCTTGACAGGGACTTACGGGAACACCGGGGAGCTGTTTTTT
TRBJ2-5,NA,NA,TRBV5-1,CASSLSPGGSETQYF,TGCGCCAGCAGCTTGTCGCCGGGTGGGTCGGAGACCCAGTACTTC
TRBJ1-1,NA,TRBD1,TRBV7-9,CASSSTRQGDTEAFF,TGTGCCAGCAGCTCAACACGACAGGGGGACACTGAAGCTTTCTTT
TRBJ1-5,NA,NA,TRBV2,CASASARYNQPQHF,TGTGCCAGCGCCTCCGCGCGGTACAATCAGCCCCAGCATTTT
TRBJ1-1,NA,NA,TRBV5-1,CASSPGLNTEAFF,TGCGCCAGCAGCCCCGGACTCAACACTGAAGCTTTCTTT
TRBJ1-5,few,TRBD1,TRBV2,CASSGGQGHQPQHF,TGTGCCAGCAGTGGCGGACAGGGACATCAGCCCCAGCATTTT
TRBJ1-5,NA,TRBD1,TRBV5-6,CASSTARTGTGGNQPQHF,TGTGCCAGCAGCACCGCCAGAACCGGGACAGGGGGTAATCAGCCCCAGCATTTT
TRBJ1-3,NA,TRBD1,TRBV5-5,CASSLGTGPNSGNTIYF,TGTGCCAGCAGCTTGGGGACAGGCCCCAACTCTGGAAACACCATATATTTT
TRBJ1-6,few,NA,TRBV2,CASSDSRGDNSPLHF,TGTGCCAGCAGTGATTCCAGGGGCGATAATTCACCCCTCCACTTT
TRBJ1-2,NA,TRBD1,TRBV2,CASSARGTGDYGYTF,TGTGCCAGCAGTGCAAGAGGGACAGGGGACTATGGCTACACCTTC
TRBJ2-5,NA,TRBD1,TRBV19,CASSIGAGGRSETQYF,TGTGCCAGTAGTATCGGGGCAGGGGGCAGGTCGGAGACCCAGTACTTC
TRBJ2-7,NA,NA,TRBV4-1,CASSHGRISTYEQYF,TGCGCCAGCAGCCATGGCAGGATTTCCACCTACGAGCAGTACTTC
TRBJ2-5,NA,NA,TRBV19,CASSRSRSETQYF,TGTGCCAGTAGTCGTTCTAGGTCAGAGACCCAGTACTTC